This TCR beta chain was sequenced during a study of shared clonotypes between healthy human individuals. Germline CDR1 SGHRS, CDR2 YFSETQ. The V gene end was trimmed by 5 bases and the J gene end by 0 bases; junction bases not matched to a gene: 12. The CDR3 extends over 17 amino acids. How the authors handled the data: Junction-only immunoSEQ data arrived without quality scores, meaning filtering differed. Clones were sequenced by immunoSEQ multiplex PCR, and TCRdb holds only the in-frame ones, with some missing. That table gives V, J and clone size, and the DNA gave D and trimming. Altogether about 2.4 million clones are present, roughly 93% being singletons, with the ten largest covering 0.36%.

The sample was naive CD4+ T cells from PBMCs. Noted subset: CD45RA+ positively selected. This sequence joins TRBV5-1 and TRBJ2-3, with 7 bases matching TRBD2. This clonotype was obtained from a man younger than 35 in good health. Some clones in this sample may be carry-over from other donors' samples. CDR3 protein: CASSRSSGGASTDTQYF. CDR3 in DNA: TGCGCCAGCAGTCGCTCTAGCGGAGGGGCCAGCACAGATACGCAGTATTTT.